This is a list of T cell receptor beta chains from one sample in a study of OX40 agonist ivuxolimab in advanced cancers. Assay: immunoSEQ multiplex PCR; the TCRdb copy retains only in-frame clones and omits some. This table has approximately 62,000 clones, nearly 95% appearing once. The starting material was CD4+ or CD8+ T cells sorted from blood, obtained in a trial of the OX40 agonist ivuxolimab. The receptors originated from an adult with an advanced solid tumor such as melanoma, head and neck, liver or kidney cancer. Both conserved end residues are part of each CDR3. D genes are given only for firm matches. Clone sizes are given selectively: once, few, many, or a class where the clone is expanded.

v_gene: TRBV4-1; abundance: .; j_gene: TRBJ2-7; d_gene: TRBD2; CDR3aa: CASSQDSGTSGRDEQYF; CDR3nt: TGCGCCAGCAGCCAAGATTCCGGGACTAGCGGGAGGGACGAGCAGTACTTC
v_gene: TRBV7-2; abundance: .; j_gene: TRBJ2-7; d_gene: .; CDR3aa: CASSLVRVEEQYF; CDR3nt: TGTGCCAGCAGCTTAGTTAGGGTGGAGGAGCAGTACTTC
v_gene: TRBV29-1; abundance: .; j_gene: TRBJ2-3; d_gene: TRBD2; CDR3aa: CSVEFSTGTRDTQYF; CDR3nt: TGCAGCGTTGAATTCTCCACCGGGACTAGGGATACGCAGTATTTT
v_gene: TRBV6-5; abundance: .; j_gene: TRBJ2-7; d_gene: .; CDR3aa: CASSSSGGTYEQYF; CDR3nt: TGTGCCAGCAGTTCTTCAGGGGGGACCTACGAGCAGTACTTC
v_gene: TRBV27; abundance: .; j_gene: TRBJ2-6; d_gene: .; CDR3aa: CEEQFRGLGVRTRSGANVLTF; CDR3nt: TGTGAAGAGCAGTTTAGAGGCTTGGGGGTCCGAACTCGCTCTGGGGCCAACGTCCTGACTTTC
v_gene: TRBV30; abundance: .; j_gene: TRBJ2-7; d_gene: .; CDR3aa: CAWRYSWGEQYF; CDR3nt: TGTGCCTGGCGCTATTCCTGGGGCGAGCAGTACTTC
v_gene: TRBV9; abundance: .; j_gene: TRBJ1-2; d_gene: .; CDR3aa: CASRQGNYGYTF; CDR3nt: TGTGCCAGCAGGCAGGGGAACTATGGCTACACCTTC
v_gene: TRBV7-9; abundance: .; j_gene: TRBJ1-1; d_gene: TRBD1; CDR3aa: CASSSPRRDRGHTEAFF; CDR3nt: TGTGCCAGCAGCTCCCCCCGCCGGGACAGGGGGCACACTGAAGCTTTCTTT
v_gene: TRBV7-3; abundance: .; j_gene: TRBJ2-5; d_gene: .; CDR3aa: CASSLYPEQETQYF; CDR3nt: TGTGCCAGCAGCTTATATCCAGAGCAAGAGACCCAGTACTTC
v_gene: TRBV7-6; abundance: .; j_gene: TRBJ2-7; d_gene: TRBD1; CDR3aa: CASSLGQGTYEQYF; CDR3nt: TGTGCCAGCAGCCTGGGACAGGGGACCTACGAGCAGTACTTC
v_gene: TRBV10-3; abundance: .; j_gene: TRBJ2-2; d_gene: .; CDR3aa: CAISESTRVAGELFF; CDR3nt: TGTGCCATCAGTGAGTCGACTCGGGTAGCCGGGGAGCTGTTTTTT
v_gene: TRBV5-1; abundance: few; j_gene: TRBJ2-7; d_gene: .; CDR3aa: CASSSTESSYEQYF; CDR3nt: TGCGCCAGCAGCTCGACAGAGAGCTCCTACGAGCAGTACTTC
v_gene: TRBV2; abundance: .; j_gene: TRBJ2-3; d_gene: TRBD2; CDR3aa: CASSRLAGEADTQYF; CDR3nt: TGTGCCAGCAGTCGACTAGCGGGAGAAGCAGATACGCAGTATTTT
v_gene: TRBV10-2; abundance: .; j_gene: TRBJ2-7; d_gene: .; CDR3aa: CASSGGPGTRGYEQYF; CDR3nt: TGCGCCAGCAGTGGGGGTCCCGGGACCCGGGGCTACGAGCAGTACTTC
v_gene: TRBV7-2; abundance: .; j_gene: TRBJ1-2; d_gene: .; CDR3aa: CASSLVSRGTYGYTF; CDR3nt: TGTGCCAGCAGCTTAGTTTCCCGGGGTACTTATGGCTACACCTTC
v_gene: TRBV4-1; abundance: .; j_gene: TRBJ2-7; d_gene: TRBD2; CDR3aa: CASSQDGLADLQYEQYF; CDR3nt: TGCGCCAGCAGCCAAGATGGACTAGCGGACTTACAATACGAGCAGTACTTC
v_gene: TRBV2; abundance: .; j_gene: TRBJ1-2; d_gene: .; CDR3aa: CASSDQGNYGYTF; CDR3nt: TGTGCCAGCAGTGACCAGGGGAACTATGGCTACACCTTC
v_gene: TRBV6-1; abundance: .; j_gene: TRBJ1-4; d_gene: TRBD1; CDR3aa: CASLPKTGGYEKLFF; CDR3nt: TGTGCCAGCCTCCCTAAGACAGGGGGCTATGAAAAACTGTTTTTT
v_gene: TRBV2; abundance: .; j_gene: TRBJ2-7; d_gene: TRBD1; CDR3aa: CASSDDRGHTYEQYF; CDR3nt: TGTGCCAGCAGTGACGACAGGGGGCACACCTACGAGCAGTACTTC
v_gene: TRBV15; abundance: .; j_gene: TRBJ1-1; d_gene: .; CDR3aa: CATSSLQGLTEAFF; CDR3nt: TGTGCCACCAGCAGTCTGCAGGGACTCACTGAAGCTTTCTTT
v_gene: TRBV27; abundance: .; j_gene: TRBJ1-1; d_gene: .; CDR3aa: CASSPSGGELNTEAFF; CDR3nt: TGTGCCAGCAGCCCATCGGGGGGGGAACTAAACACTGAAGCTTTCTTT
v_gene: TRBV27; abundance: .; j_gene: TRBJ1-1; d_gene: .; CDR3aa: CASSLLGSEGMNTEAFF; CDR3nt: TGTGCCAGCAGTCTTTTAGGCTCCGAAGGGATGAACACTGAAGCTTTCTTT
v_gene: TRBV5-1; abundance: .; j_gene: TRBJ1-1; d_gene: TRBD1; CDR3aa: CASIQGEGNTEAFF; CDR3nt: TGCGCCAGCATTCAGGGGGAGGGGAACACTGAAGCTTTCTTT
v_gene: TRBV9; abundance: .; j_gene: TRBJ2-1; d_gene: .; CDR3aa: CASSGRERPKVYEQFF; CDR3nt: TGTGCCAGCAGCGGCCGCGAGCGGCCCAAGGTGTATGAGCAGTTCTTC
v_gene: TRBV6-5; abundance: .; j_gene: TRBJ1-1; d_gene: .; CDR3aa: CASSPTQGNTEAFF; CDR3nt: TGTGCCAGCAGCCCGACACAGGGGAACACTGAAGCTTTCTTT
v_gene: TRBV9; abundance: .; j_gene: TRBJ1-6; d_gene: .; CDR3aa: CASSAGDSPLHF; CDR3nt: TGTGCCAGCAGCGCCGGGGATTCACCCCTCCACTTT
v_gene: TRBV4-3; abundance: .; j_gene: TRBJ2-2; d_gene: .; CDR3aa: CASSRRQGLTGELFF; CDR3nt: TGCGCCAGCAGCCGACGACAAGGCCTCACCGGGGAGCTGTTTTTT
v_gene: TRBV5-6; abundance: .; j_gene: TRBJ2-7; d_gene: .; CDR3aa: CASHGGVAYEQYF; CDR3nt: TGTGCCAGCCACGGAGGGGTAGCCTACGAGCAGTACTTC
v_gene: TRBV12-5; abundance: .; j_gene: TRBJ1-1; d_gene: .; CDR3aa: CASEGRNTEAFF; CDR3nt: TGTGCTAGTGAGGGGAGGAACACTGAAGCTTTCTTT
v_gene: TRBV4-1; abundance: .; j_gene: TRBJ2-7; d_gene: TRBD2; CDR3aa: CASSHLAGGEQYF; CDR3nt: TGCGCCAGCAGCCATCTAGCGGGGGGCGAGCAGTACTTC
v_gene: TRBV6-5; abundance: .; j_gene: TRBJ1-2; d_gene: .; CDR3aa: CASSSLPQDLNYGYTF; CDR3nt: TGTGCCAGCAGTTCCCTTCCACAGGATTTGAACTATGGCTACACCTTC
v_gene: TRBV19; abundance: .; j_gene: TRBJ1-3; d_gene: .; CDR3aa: CASSIYNLGGNTIYF; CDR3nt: TGTGCCAGTAGTATATATAATTTGGGCGGAAACACCATATATTTT
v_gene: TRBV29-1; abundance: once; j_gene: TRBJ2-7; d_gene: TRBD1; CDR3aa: CSVEDGTGDEQYF; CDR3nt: TGCAGCGTTGAGGACGGGACAGGGGACGAGCAGTACTTC
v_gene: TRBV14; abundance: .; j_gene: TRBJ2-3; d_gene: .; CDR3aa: CASSQDVTPLDTQYF; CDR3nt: TGTGCCAGCAGCCAAGATGTGACTCCCTTAGATACGCAGTATTTT
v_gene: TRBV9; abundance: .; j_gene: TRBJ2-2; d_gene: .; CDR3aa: CASRGLDGELFF; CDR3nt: TGTGCCAGCAGGGGGTTGGACGGGGAGCTGTTTTTT
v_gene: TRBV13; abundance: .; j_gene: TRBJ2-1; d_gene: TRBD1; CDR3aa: CASSPHDRATYNEQFF; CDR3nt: TGTGCCAGCAGCCCCCATGACAGGGCGACCTACAATGAGCAGTTCTTC
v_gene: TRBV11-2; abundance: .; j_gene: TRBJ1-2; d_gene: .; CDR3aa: CASSSGTANYGYTF; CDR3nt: TGTGCCAGCAGCAGTGGCACAGCTAACTATGGCTACACCTTC
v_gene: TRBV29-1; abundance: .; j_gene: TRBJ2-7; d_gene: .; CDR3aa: CSVEFYGTPNSYEQYF; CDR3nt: TGCAGCGTTGAATTTTACGGTACGCCTAACTCCTACGAGCAGTACTTC
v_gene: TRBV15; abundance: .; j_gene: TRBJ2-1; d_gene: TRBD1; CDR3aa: CATSSPGQGIDEQFF; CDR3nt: TGTGCCACCAGCAGTCCGGGACAGGGAATCGATGAGCAGTTCTTC
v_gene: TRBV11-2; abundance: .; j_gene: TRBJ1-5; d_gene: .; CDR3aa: CASSLVGVGQPQHF; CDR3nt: TGTGCCAGCAGCTTAGTTGGGGTAGGTCAGCCCCAGCATTTT
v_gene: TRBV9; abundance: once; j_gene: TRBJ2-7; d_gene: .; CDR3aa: CASSELASTYEQYF; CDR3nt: TGTGCCAGCAGCGAGCTAGCGTCTACCTACGAGCAGTACTTC
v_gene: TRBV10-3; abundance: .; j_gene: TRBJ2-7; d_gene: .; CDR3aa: CAISAGGDPYEQYF; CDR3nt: TGTGCCATCAGTGCCGGGGGCGATCCCTACGAGCAGTACTTC
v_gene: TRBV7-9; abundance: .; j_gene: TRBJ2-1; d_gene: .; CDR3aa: CASSLPISERGEQFF; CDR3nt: TGTGCCAGCAGCTTACCCATATCCGAGCGTGGTGAGCAGTTCTTC
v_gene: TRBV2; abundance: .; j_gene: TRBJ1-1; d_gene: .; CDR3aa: CASSEGVNTEAFF; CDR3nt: TGTGCCAGCAGTGAAGGCGTGAACACTGAAGCTTTCTTT
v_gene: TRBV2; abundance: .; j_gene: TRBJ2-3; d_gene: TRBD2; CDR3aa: CASSESWASGGTDTQYF; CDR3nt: TGTGCCAGCAGTGAAAGTTGGGCTAGCGGGGGAACAGATACGCAGTATTTT
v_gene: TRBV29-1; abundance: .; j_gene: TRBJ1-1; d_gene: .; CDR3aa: CSVLGTEAFF; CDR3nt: TGCAGCGTTCTCGGCACTGAAGCTTTCTTT